This TCR beta chain was recovered during a study of human T cells and chemical hapten exposure. Overall study: DPC at 2% was the sensitizing agent, placed on about 2 cm by about 2 cm of upper inner arm skin. Patches with 0.01% DPC went on the upper back, and the tests were read at 6 days.

In the original analysis: From about 22,000 to 700,000 TCRs were found per sample, with a median of about 96,000. A single record per CDR3 protein comes from TCRdb applying MiXCR to the RACE reads. TCRdb assigned the V and J calls; the authors' analysis was not used. Among just over 40,000 distinct CDR3 sequences, less than 3.5% were seen once, and the ten largest hold approximately 7.1%. The CDR3 runs to 14 residues. V gave up 5 bases and J gave up 5 bases, with 16 bases separating them. The germline gives CDR1 MDHEN, CDR2 SYDVKM. The time point is: patch test 2, 6 weeks after DPC sensitization. Documented treatment: therapeutic diphenylcyclopropenone sensitization with weekly scalp DPC. Each donor was an alopecia patient between 18 and 70 years of age who qualified for DPC.

The chain uses TRBV28 and TRBJ2-7, with D unresolved. The receptor was derived from a man aged 35-49 years with alopecia areata. Some clones in this sample may be carry-over from other donors' samples. The sequencing here drew on whole blood, taken in connection with sensitization to the hapten diphenylcyclopropenone (DPC). In nucleotides, the CDR3 is TGTGCCAGCAGTCCTGAGGAGCCGGGCGACGAGCAGTACTTC. Protein: CASSPEEPGDEQYF. The whole variable domain, remainder taken from reference TRBV28 and TRBJ2-7, is DVKVTQSSRYLVKRTGEKVFLECVQDMDHENMFWYRQDPGLGLRLIYFSYDVKMKEKGDIPEGYSVSREKKERFSLILESASTNQTSMYLCASSPEEPGDEQYFGPGTRLTVT.